This T cell receptor (beta chain) comes out of a study of T-cell reconstitution after alpha-beta-depleted transplantation in children. Study-wide results and caveats: Certain patients had high TCRbeta diversity at day 60, and it came from recipient T cells and thymic progenitors that survived. From newly produced T cells came most of the T-cell counts and diversity one year after transplant. The study reportedly traced alpha-beta T cells about two months after transplant to several hundred expanded graft clones.

The CDR3 has 12 residues. The V gene lost 7 bases and the J gene lost 5 bases, with 8 bases spanning the gap. CDR1 is LNHDA and CDR2 is SQIVND in the germline V gene (reference sequence). At least ten counts were recorded for this clonotype. Its antigen is still unknown. Unique molecular identifiers were incorporated during preparation of the TCRbeta library. Each CDR3 protein is one row after TCRdb ran MiXCR on the PCR reads. The sample lists about 300,000 distinct CDR3 sequences; 10% were seen once. The input for sequencing was PBMCs, taken before TCRalphabeta/CD19-depleted stem cell transplant. This sequence was found in a boy in the first two years of life with acute myeloid leukemia, due to receive a stem cell transplant. The J gene is TRBJ2-2, the V gene TRBV19; D is uncertain. For the CDR3, the DNA is TGTGCCAGTATCCCAAAGACCGGGGAGCTGTTTTTT. Its protein is CASIPKTGELFF.